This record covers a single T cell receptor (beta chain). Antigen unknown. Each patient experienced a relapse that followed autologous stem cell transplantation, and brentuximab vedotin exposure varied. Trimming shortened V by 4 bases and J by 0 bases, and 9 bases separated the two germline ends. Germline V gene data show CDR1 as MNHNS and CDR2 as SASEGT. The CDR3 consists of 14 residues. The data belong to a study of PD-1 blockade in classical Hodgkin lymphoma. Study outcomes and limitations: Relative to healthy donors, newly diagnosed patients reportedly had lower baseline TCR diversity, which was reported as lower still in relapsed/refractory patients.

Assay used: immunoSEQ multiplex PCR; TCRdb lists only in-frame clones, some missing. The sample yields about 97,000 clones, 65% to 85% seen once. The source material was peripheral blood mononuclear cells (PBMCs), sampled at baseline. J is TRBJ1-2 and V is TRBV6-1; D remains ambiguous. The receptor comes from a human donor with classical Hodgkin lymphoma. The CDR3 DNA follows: TGTGCCAGCAGTGTAGACGGAGCTAACTATGGCTACACCTTC. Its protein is CASSVDGANYGYTF.